This passage covers 25 T cell receptor beta chains from one sample sequenced in a study of blood T cell repertoires in COVID-19. Profiled with immunoSEQ multiplex PCR; TCRdb holds only in-frame clones, not every one. Counted here are fewer than 95,000 clones, roughly nine tenths occurring once; the ten biggest clones make up roughly 9%. Material: peripheral blood. These receptors all stem from a man aged 45 to 65 with acute or convalescent COVID-19.

This clone was counted only a few times. This chain joins TRBV9 and TRBJ2-2, with a weak D call TRBD2 (6 bases). The CDR3 extends over 17 amino acids. Trimming removed 4 bases at V and 6 bases at J, with 22 bases between. CDR1 is SGDLS and CDR2 is YYNGEE in the germline V gene. The CDR3 spells CASSRYRRGSGAGELFF. CDR3 coding DNA: TGTGCCAGCAGCCGCTATCGGAGGGGAAGTGGCGCCGGGGAGCTGTTTTTT.

The V and J genes are TRBV7-9 and TRBJ1-1; the match to TRBD1 covers 7 bases. V shed 3 bases, J shed 3 bases, and the junction held 1 base outside the gene matches. Germline CDR1 reads SEHNR; CDR2 reads FQNEAQ (reference sequence). This CDR3 is 13 amino acids long. The CDR3 region is CASSFDRDTEAFF. DNA of the CDR3: TGTGCCAGCAGCTTCGACAGGGACACTGAAGCTTTCTTT.

This chain connects TRBV27 to TRBJ1-1, with D hard to call. V lost 2 bases and J lost 1, with 5 bases in between. CDR3 size: 13 residues. The germline CDR1 and CDR2 sequences are MNHEY and SMNVEV (reference sequence). The CDR3 DNA sequence: TGTGCCAGCAGTTTAAAGCCGAACACTGAAGCTTTCTTT. It encodes CASSLKPNTEAFF.

This chain connects TRBV13 to TRBJ2-2; 8 bases match TRBD2. The junction had 12 bases not matched to a gene; V was cut back by 5 bases and J by 7 bases. The CDR3 sequence is 16 residues long. From germline, CDR1 is PRHDT and CDR2 FYEKMQ (reference sequence). The DNA for the CDR3 is TGTGCCAGCAGCCCGGGGGGGCCAGCCTCGCTCGGGGAGCTGTTTTTT. This codes for CASSPGGPASLGELFF.

The rearrangement links TRBV7-3 to TRBJ2-6; D is unclear. Germline loops: CDR1 SGHTA, CDR2 FQGTGA. The V gene lost 5 bases and the J gene lost 2 bases, with 7 bases spanning the gap. The CDR3 consists of 14 residues. The CDR3 spells CASSQSTGANVLTF. DNA of the CDR3: TGTGCCAGCAGCCAAAGCACTGGGGCCAACGTCCTGACTTTC.

This chain connects TRBV2 to TRBJ1-2, with D possibly being TRBD1 (5 bases). Trimming took 9 bases from V and 6 from J, leaving 23 bases between them. CDR3 length: 15 residues. Germline-derived CDR1 and CDR2 are SNHLY and FYNNEI. The CDR3 region is CARQTPQGSKDGYTF. The CDR3 bases are TGTGCCAGGCAGACCCCCCAGGGATCCAAGGATGGCTACACCTTC.

The chain employs TRBV2 and TRBJ2-7, with TRBD2 matching over 11 bases. V lost 2 bases and J lost 6; bases outside the gene matches: 3. Germline V lookup: CDR1 SNHLY, CDR2 FYNNEI. The length of the CDR3 is 14 residues. The CDR3 DNA reads as TGTGCCAGCAGTGAAAGGCTAGCGGGGGGCGAGCAGTACTTC. This encodes CASSERLAGGEQYF.

V and J are TRBV7-2 and TRBJ1-2; D not resolved. Germline lookup yields CDR1 SGHTA and CDR2 FQGNSA. The V and J ends lost 5 bases and 4 bases respectively, with 8 bases between them. CDR3 length equals 12 residues. The CDR3 sequence is CASSPRSYGYTF. For the CDR3, the DNA is TGTGCCAGCAGCCCGCGGAGCTATGGCTACACCTTC. Full variable domain (outside the CDR3, taken from reference TRBV7-2 and TRBJ1-2): GAGVSQSPSNKVTEKGKDVELRCDPISGHTALYWYRQSLGQGLEFLIYFQGNSAPDKSGLPSDRFSAERTGGSVSTLTIQRTQQEDSAVYLCASSPRSYGYTFGSGTRLTVV.

CDR3 sequence: CASSRGQGRHEQYF. The CDR3 coding sequence is TGCGCCAGCAGCCGCGGACAGGGAAGGCACGAGCAGTACTTC. The chain links TRBV5-1 to TRBJ2-7, with 8 bases that match TRBD1. Per germline, CDR1 SGHRS and CDR2 YFSETQ. V trimming: 4 bases; J trimming: 5 bases; junction bases outside the gene matches: 8. The CDR3 runs 14 residues.

The chain uses TRBV6-5 and TRBJ1-6; D might be TRBD1 (5 bases). The CDR3 totals 14 residues. The germline CDR1 and CDR2 sequences are MNHEY and SVGAGI. The V gene lost 10 bases and the J gene lost 8 bases, with 18 bases spanning the gap. The DNA for the CDR3 is TGTGCCACATCAGGACATGACAGCCATTCACCCCTCCACTTT. The encoded protein is CATSGHDSHSPLHF.

The rearrangement uses TRBV20-1 and TRBJ1-5; no firm D call. Germline V lookup: CDR1 DFQATT, CDR2 SNEGSKA (reference sequence). This CDR3 spans 13 amino acids. The V and J ends lost 3 bases and 4 bases respectively, with 10 bases between them. CDR3 bases: TGCAGTGCTAGTTGGCAAGTAAATCAGCCCCAGCATTTT. Its protein is CSASWQVNQPQHF.

The chain uses TRBV27 and TRBJ2-3, with TRBD2 as a possible D gene (6 bases). The CDR3 is 14 residues long. Per the germline V gene, CDR1 is MNHEY and CDR2 is SMNVEV (reference sequence). V lost 4 bases and J 5 bases, leaving 13 bases between the germline ends. For the CDR3, the DNA is TGTGCCAGCAGTTGGACCTGGCGGGGAGATACGCAGTATTTT. It encodes CASSWTWRGDTQYF.

In nucleotides, the CDR3 is TGTGCCATCAAAGGAGACAGGGGAGAAGCTTTCTTT. Translating it yields CAIKGDRGEAFF. The chain is built from TRBV10-3 and TRBJ1-1; 8 nucleotides match TRBD1. Per germline, CDR1 ENHRY and CDR2 SYGVKD. V trimming: 7 bases; J trimming: 8 bases; junction bases outside the gene matches: 6. This CDR3 is 12 amino acids long.

The rearrangement uses TRBV6-6 and TRBJ2-7; TRBD1 aligns across 12 bases. Germline V gene lookup returns CDR1 MNHNY and CDR2 SVGAGI (reference sequence). This CDR3 comprises 15 residues. The trim removed 3 bases at V and 7 bases at J, leaving 7 bases unmatched. The CDR3 DNA is TGTGCCAGCAGTTATGCGGGACAGGGGGCCGGTGAGCAGTACTTC. This translates into CASSYAGQGAGEQYF.

This chain uses TRBV19 with TRBJ1-5, with 8 bases aligning to TRBD1. The CDR3 totals 14 residues. Germline trimming cut 6 bases from V and 2 bases from J; bases unmatched to any gene: 3. CDR1 LNHDA and CDR2 SQIVND come from the germline V gene (reference sequence). The CDR3 nucleotides are TGTGCCAGTAGCGCGGACAGGGGCAATCAGCCCCAGCATTTT. Its translation: CASSADRGNQPQHF. The variable domain in full, with the rest retrieved from reference TRBV19 and TRBJ1-5, is DGGITQSPKYLFRKEGQNVTLSCEQNLNHDAMYWYRQDPGQGLRLIYYSQIVNDFQKGDIAEGYSVSREKKESFPLTVTSAQKNPTAFYLCASSADRGNQPQHFGDGTRLSIL.

The V call is TRBV11-3, the J call TRBJ2-5; TRBD2 is a possible D gene (6 bases). The V end was cut by 9 bases, the J end by 1 base, with 18 bases between. This CDR3 comprises 15 residues. Per germline, CDR1 SGHNT and CDR2 YENEEA. Here the CDR3 DNA reads TGTGCCAGTACCCCGGGGGACCGCAGCCAAGAGACCCAGTACTTC. This sequence encodes CASTPGDRSQETQYF.

This clone was detected once. This chain joins TRBV11-2 and TRBJ1-2; the D is unclear. V was cut by 0 bases and J by 8 bases, with 16 bases left in between. The CDR3 spans 15 residues. Germline CDR1 reads SGHAT; CDR2 reads FQNNGV. The CDR3 reads CASSLEGYQSGGYTF. The CDR3 DNA is TGTGCCAGCAGCTTAGAGGGATACCAATCGGGAGGCTACACCTTC.

The V call is TRBV6-6, the J call TRBJ2-2; no firm D call. Germline assignment: CDR1 MNHNY and CDR2 SVGAGI (reference sequence). Trimming left V 4 bases short and J 6 bases short, with 15 bases between. The CDR3 contains 15 residues. In DNA form, the CDR3 reads TGTGCCAGCAGTTCCACCTCAGGATCCCCCGGGGAGCTGTTTTTT. Amino acid sequence: CASSSTSGSPGELFF.

This chain connects TRBV2 to TRBJ1-5, with 9 bases matching TRBD1. The CDR3 is 15 residues long. The germline CDR1 and CDR2 sequences are SNHLY and FYNNEI. V trimming: 5 bases; J trimming: 6 bases; junction bases outside the gene matches: 8. The CDR3 sequence: CASSRDRGSGQPQHF. CDR3 bases: TGTGCCAGCAGTAGAGACAGGGGGTCCGGTCAGCCCCAGCATTTT.

V gene TRBV6-1 combines with J gene TRBJ2-7; 7 nucleotides agree with TRBD1. Trimming cost V 3 bases and J 6 bases; bases outside gene matches: 11. From germline, CDR1 is MNHNS and CDR2 SASEGT. The CDR3 has 15 residues. The CDR3 spells CASSDPQGESAEQYF. The CDR3 DNA reads TGTGCCAGCAGTGACCCGCAGGGGGAGTCCGCCGAGCAGTACTTC.

The genes are TRBV28 and TRBJ1-6; TRBD1 agrees at 9 bases. V shed 7 bases and J 10 bases; nucleotides not matched to a gene: 8. This CDR3 comprises 14 residues. Germline V gene data show CDR1 as MDHEN and CDR2 as SYDVKM. DNA of the CDR3: TGTGCCAGCATAATGACAGGGGGATGGTCACCCCTCCACTTT. This gives the protein CASIMTGGWSPLHF.

The gene calls are TRBV5-6 and TRBJ1-3; D remains ambiguous. Germline-derived CDR1 and CDR2 are SGHDT and YYEEEE. This CDR3 is 15 amino acids long. Trimming left V 0 bases short and J 0 bases short, with 7 bases between. The CDR3 DNA is TGTGCCAGCAGCTTGGGAGCTGTCTCTGGAAACACCATATATTTT. It encodes CASSLGAVSGNTIYF.

The J gene is TRBJ1-1, the V gene TRBV3-1 (or the pseudogene TRBV3-2); D uncertain. The V gene lost 3 bases and the J gene lost 8 bases, with 7 bases spanning the gap. This CDR3 is built from 11 residues. The germline V gene has CDR1 LGHDT and CDR2 YNNKEL (reference sequence). For the CDR3, the DNA is TGTGCCAGCAGCCACGGCGGCGAAGCTTTCTTT. Protein product: CASSHGGEAFF.

This sequence joins TRBV2 and TRBJ2-3, with 9 nucleotides matching TRBD2. J was trimmed by 1 base and V by 6 bases; bases with no gene match: 8. The CDR3 runs 16 residues. Germline assignment: CDR1 SNHLY and CDR2 FYNNEI. The DNA for the CDR3 is TGTGCCAGCAGCGCCTTGGCTAGCGGGGGCACAGATACGCAGTATTTT. Translating it yields CASSALASGGTDTQYF.

J is TRBJ2-3 and V is TRBV2; TRBD2 agrees at 10 bases. The germline gives CDR1 SNHLY, CDR2 FYNNEI. This CDR3 spans 14 amino acids. The V segment lost 6 bases and the J segment 4 bases; nucleotides outside the gene matches: 4. CDR3: CASRLGLAADTQYF. Written as DNA, the CDR3 is TGTGCCAGCAGACTCGGACTAGCGGCAGATACGCAGTATTTT.